The 29 T cell receptor beta chains given below trace back to one sample, sequenced in a study of T cells after yellow fever vaccination. TCRdb re-called the 5' RACE reads with MiXCR, one entry per CDR3 protein. The sample lists about 230,000 distinct CDR3 sequences, around 6.7% occurring once. The material was CD4+ T cells sorted from PBMCs, obtained on the day of the yellow fever booster vaccination. The receptors were sampled from a man aged 25 to 40 who received the YFV17D yellow fever vaccine.

This clonotype was recorded a few times. V usage is TRBV6-5 and J usage is TRBJ1-1; TRBD1 is a possible D gene (5 bases). CDR1 MNHEY and CDR2 SVGAGI come from the germline V gene. The CDR3 spans 12 residues. The V and J ends lost 5 bases and 9 bases respectively, with 13 bases between them. CDR3 sequence: CASSTRGNQAFF. As DNA, the CDR3 is TGTGCCAGCAGTACCCGGGGGAACCAAGCTTTCTTT.

This clonotype occurred many times. The J gene is TRBJ2-1, the V gene TRBV27, with 12 bases that match TRBD1. V was pared by 7 bases and J by 7 bases, with 5 bases of the junction left unmatched. The CDR3 runs to 14 residues. CDR1 and CDR2 (germline): MNHEY, SMNVEV (reference sequence). In DNA form, the CDR3 reads TGTGCCAGCAAAGGGGACAGGGGGCGGAATGAGCAGTTCTTC. Translating gives CASKGDRGRNEQFF.

This clonotype appeared a few times. This chain links TRBV30 with TRBJ2-3, with 9 bases aligning to TRBD2. V shed 8 bases and J 11 bases; nucleotides not matched to a gene: 14. This CDR3 has 13 residues. In germline, CDR1 is GTSNPN, CDR2 SVGIG (reference sequence). The CDR3 reads CAGEEAGGGMQYF. DNA for the CDR3: TGTGCCGGGGAGGAAGCGGGAGGCGGAATGCAGTATTTT. Supplemented by reference TRBV30 and TRBJ2-3, the full variable domain reads SQTIHQWPATLVQPVGSPLSLECTVEGTSNPNLYWYRQAAGRGLQLLFYSVGIGQISSEVPQNLSASRPQDRQFILSSKKLLLSDSGFYLCAGEEAGGGMQYFGPGTRLTVL.

The V gene is TRBV20-1, the J gene TRBJ1-1; D not certain. The CDR3 runs to 14 residues. Germline V gene lookup returns CDR1 DFQATT and CDR2 SNEGSKA (reference sequence). Trimming took off 1 base at V and 1 base at J, with 10 bases between the two ends. The CDR3 spells CSARAIWENTEAFF. The CDR3 nucleotides read TGCAGTGCTAGAGCGATCTGGGAGAACACTGAAGCTTTCTTT.

As to this clonotype: Given a much more abundant clone one base away, this may be a read error. This sequence joins TRBV18 and TRBJ2-7, with TRBD2 as a possible D gene (6 bases). V was clipped by 1 base and J by 2 bases, with 12 bases between them. This CDR3 contains 15 residues. Germline assignment: CDR1 KGHSH and CDR2 LQKENI. This CDR3 is CASSPLRTGAYEQYF. The CDR3 nucleotides read TGTGCCAGCTCACCACTAAGGACGGGAGCCTACGAGCAGTACTTC.

This clonotype was seen ten or more times. This rearrangement joins TRBV7-2 to TRBJ1-4; TRBD1 is a possible D gene (5 bases). The CDR3 spans 15 residues. CDR1 and CDR2 (germline): SGHTA, FQGNSA. The ends were cut back, 1 base at V and 5 bases at J, with 11 bases in the middle. CDR3 in DNA: TGTGCCAGCAGCTTAGTTGGGACGCAAAATGAAAAACTGTTTTTT. Protein: CASSLVGTQNEKLFF.

The chain combines TRBV5-4 with TRBJ2-7; D possibly corresponds to TRBD2 (5 bases). V lost 2 bases and J 2 bases, leaving 14 bases between the germline ends. CDR3 length equals 15 residues. The germline V gene has CDR1 SGHNT and CDR2 YYREEE (reference sequence). The CDR3 protein is CASSLGGFGAYEQYF. The CDR3 DNA is TGTGCCAGCAGCTTAGGCGGGTTCGGAGCCTACGAGCAGTACTTC.

This clonotype came up many times. The chain links TRBV27 to TRBJ2-1; 13 bases are a match to TRBD2. The junction had 8 bases not matched to a gene; V was cut back by 3 bases and J by 0 bases. The length of the CDR3 is 19 residues. Germline-derived CDR1 and CDR2 are MNHEY and SMNVEV (reference sequence). In nucleotides, the CDR3 is TGTGCCAGCAGTTTTGGACTAGCGGGAGCCGTGAGCTCCTACAATGAGCAGTTCTTC. It yields the protein CASSFGLAGAVSSYNEQFF.

V is TRBV20-1 and J is TRBJ2-3; the D gene is possibly TRBD2 (6 bases). This CDR3 has 13 residues. Between the trimmed V and J ends, which lost 6 bases and 1 base, there was a span of 11 bases. Germline V CDR1 and CDR2: DFQATT, SNEGSKA (reference sequence). The DNA for the CDR3 is TGCAGTGCAGCCCCTAGCGGCACAGATACGCAGTATTTT. It translates to CSAAPSGTDTQYF.

The rearrangement uses TRBV12-3 or TRBV12-4 and TRBJ1-5, with D possibly matching TRBD1 (5 bases). Trimming removed 1 base at V and 6 bases at J, with 16 bases between. This CDR3 region has 16 residues. The CDR3 spells CASSLGLGGGGQPQHF. CDR3 sequence (DNA): TGTGCCAGCAGTTTAGGTCTTGGGGGAGGTGGTCAGCCCCAGCATTTT.

This clonotype was recorded at least ten times. The genes are TRBV7-6 and TRBJ2-3, with 7 nucleotides matching TRBD2. Germline CDR1 and CDR2: SGHVS and FNYEAQ. V gave up 6 bases and J gave up 2 bases; unmatched junction bases: 8. This CDR3 has 15 amino acids. DNA for the CDR3: TGTGCCAGCAGACCTCTAGCGGCCAACACAGATACGCAGTATTTT. Translation gives CASRPLAANTDTQYF.

This clonotype was counted ten times or more. The V call is TRBV5-1, the J call TRBJ2-1, with a tentative D call TRBD2 (5 bases). V was cut by 0 bases and J by 4 bases, with 14 bases left in between. This CDR3 spans 16 amino acids. The germline V gene has CDR1 SGHRS and CDR2 YFSETQ. The CDR3 DNA reads as TGCGCCAGCAGCTTGGCCGTGGGAGACCATTACAATGAGCAGTTCTTC. This encodes CASSLAVGDHYNEQFF.

There are many counts of this clonotype. V gene TRBV5-1 combines with J gene TRBJ2-3, with D possibly being TRBD2 (5 bases). The CDR3 totals 14 residues. Germline CDR1 is SGHRS and CDR2 is YFSETQ. The V and J ends lost 3 bases and 7 bases respectively, with 15 bases between them. CDR3 amino acids: CASSSTGTGNTQYF. DNA for the CDR3: TGCGCCAGCAGCTCTACCGGAACGGGGAATACGCAGTATTTT. Complete variable domain (other parts from reference TRBV5-1 and TRBJ2-3): KAGVTQTPRYLIKTRGQQVTLSCSPISGHRSVSWYQQTPGQGLQFLFEYFSETQRNKGNFPGRFSGRQFSNSRSEMNVSTLELGDSALYLCASSSTGTGNTQYFGPGTRLTVL.

The V and J genes are TRBV10-1 and TRBJ1-1, with D unclear. The CDR3 extends over 14 amino acids. V was trimmed by 3 bases and J by 5 bases, leaving 13 bases between them. CDR1 is WNHNN, CDR2 SYGVQD, per germline (reference sequence). Written as DNA, the CDR3 is TGCGCCAGCAGTGAACGGGAGAGAAATACTGAAGCTTTCTTT. It translates to CASSERERNTEAFF.

The chain is built from TRBV4-3 and TRBJ1-3; TRBD1 agrees at 9 bases. The CDR3 length is 17 residues. The V gene's germline CDR1 is LGHNA and CDR2 YSLEER. V was clipped by 4 bases and J by 4 bases; unmatched bases: 11. CDR3 sequence: CASSLSTGGATGNTIYF. The CDR3 nucleotides read TGCGCCAGCAGCCTGTCAACAGGGGGCGCTACCGGAAACACCATATATTTT.

This clonotype turned up a few times. This chain uses TRBV2 with TRBJ2-1, with a tentative D call TRBD1 (6 bases). The CDR3 spans 13 residues. V gave up 6 bases and J gave up 6 bases, with 12 bases separating them. The germline V gene encodes CDR1 SNHLY and CDR2 FYNNEI. This chain's CDR3 is CASSWTALNEQFF. CDR3 DNA sequence: TGTGCCAGCAGCTGGACAGCTCTCAATGAGCAGTTCTTC.

This chain uses TRBV10-3 with TRBJ2-7, with a tentative D call TRBD2 (5 bases). The CDR3 length is 14 residues. The germline V and J ends were trimmed by 6 bases and 0 bases, with 12 bases remaining between them. Per the germline V gene, CDR1 is ENHRY and CDR2 is SYGVKD. The CDR3 sequence: CAISGVESSYEQYF. The DNA for the CDR3 is TGTGCCATCAGCGGGGTGGAGAGCTCCTACGAGCAGTACTTC.

This clonotype was seen a handful of times. The chain couples TRBV6-5 to TRBJ2-7; D is uncertain. This CDR3 comprises 14 residues. Germline CDR1 MNHEY, CDR2 SVGAGI. V gave up 7 bases and J gave up 2 bases, with 15 bases separating them. CDR3: CASKLHWQAYEQYF. Here the CDR3 DNA reads TGTGCCAGCAAGTTACATTGGCAGGCCTACGAGCAGTACTTC.

There are many counts of this clonotype. The chain joins TRBV12-3 or TRBV12-4 to TRBJ2-7; D is possibly TRBD1 (6 bases). The CDR3 loop spans 16 amino acids. With 0 bases removed from V and 5 bases from J, the gap between germline ends came to 17 bases. In nucleotides, the CDR3 is TGTGCCAGCAGTTTAGCGCAATCCAGGGGAAAGGACGAGCAGTACTTC. It is translated as CASSLAQSRGKDEQYF.

This clonotype came up many times. The gene calls are TRBV15 and TRBJ1-5; no clear D. The CDR3 is 17 residues long. From germline, CDR1 is LNHNV and CDR2 YYDKDF (reference sequence). V shed 1 base and J shed 0 bases, with 13 bases lying between them. DNA of the CDR3: TGTGCCACCAGCAGAGTAGCGTATACTAATAGCAATCAGCCCCAGCATTTT. This encodes CATSRVAYTNSNQPQHF.

This clonotype was recorded many times. The chain recombines TRBV3-1 with TRBJ2-1; 7 bases align to TRBD2. CDR1 and CDR2 (germline): LGHDT, YNNKEL (reference sequence). This CDR3 is 16 amino acids long. The junction had 7 bases not matched to a gene; V was cut back by 2 bases and J by 3 bases. For the CDR3, the DNA is TGTGCCAGCAGCCAACGGGGTAGCGGGCTCTACAATGAGCAGTTCTTC. Protein product: CASSQRGSGLYNEQFF.

This clonotype came up many times. This rearrangement joins TRBV7-8 to TRBJ2-7; 7 bases are shared with TRBD2. Trimming at V came to 4 bases and at J to 0 bases, leaving 6 bases not matched to a gene. CDR1 SGHVS and CDR2 FQNEAQ come from the germline V gene. The CDR3 consists of 15 residues. CDR3 region: CASSSTRDYSYEQYF. The CDR3 bases are TGTGCCAGCAGCTCGACCCGGGACTACTCCTACGAGCAGTACTTC.

This clonotype was recorded at least ten times. The V and J genes are TRBV7-3 and TRBJ2-3; TRBD2 matches 8 bases. V was clipped by 7 bases and J by 2 bases; unmatched bases: 5. The CDR3 extends over 14 amino acids. Germline CDR1 is SGHTA and CDR2 is FQGTGA. Here the CDR3 DNA reads TGTGCCAGCACGGTAGCGGGGATCACAGATACGCAGTATTTT. As protein: CASTVAGITDTQYF.

This clonotype was counted ten times or more. The V gene is TRBV12-3 or TRBV12-4, the J gene TRBJ2-7; D remains unclear. The CDR3 is 13 amino acids. The V and J ends lost 6 bases and 1 base respectively, with 10 bases between them. The CDR3 loop is CASSPGRSYEQYF. The CDR3 DNA sequence: TGTGCCAGCAGCCCCGGACGGTCCTACGAGCAGTACTTC.

This clonotype was detected many times. CDR3 region: CASSPPGHLTGELFF. The CDR3 nucleotides read TGTGCCAGCAGTCCGCCGGGACACCTCACCGGGGAGCTGTTTTTT. This chain links TRBV6-1 with TRBJ2-2; D is perhaps TRBD1 (6 bases). CDR3 length equals 15 residues. Germline lookup yields CDR1 MNHNS and CDR2 SASEGT. V was clipped by 5 bases and J by 4 bases, with 14 bases between them.

In its sample, this clonotype was seen a few times. Here the CDR3 reads CSARGTVSSYEQYF. In nucleotides, the CDR3 is TGCAGTGCTCGGGGGACAGTAAGCTCCTACGAGCAGTACTTC. This chain joins TRBV20-1 and TRBJ2-7, with D possibly matching TRBD1 (7 bases). Trimming removed 5 bases from V and 0 bases from J, with 14 bases in between. This CDR3 is built from 14 residues. Germline CDR1 DFQATT, CDR2 SNEGSKA (reference sequence).

Ten or more counts support this clonotype. The gene calls are TRBV12-3 or TRBV12-4 and TRBJ2-7; unclear D gene. The CDR3 spans 15 residues. V was trimmed by 6 bases and J by 2 bases, leaving 17 bases between them. CDR3 DNA: TGTGCCAGCAGAAAGGGATCCCTTCCCCCCTACGAGCAGTACTTC. It yields the protein CASRKGSLPPYEQYF.

The table lists this clonotype with a few counts. The V gene is TRBV3-1, the J gene TRBJ2-7; 7 nucleotides match TRBD1. Per germline, CDR1 LGHDT and CDR2 YNNKEL (reference sequence). CDR3 size: 15 residues. V was clipped by 4 bases and J by 4 bases; unmatched bases: 10. The DNA for the CDR3 is TGTGCCAGCAGCCCCCGACAGGGAAGGGCTTACGAGCAGTACTTC. As protein: CASSPRQGRAYEQYF.

The chain links TRBV5-1 to TRBJ2-5, with TRBD2 identical over 9 bases. The V and J ends lost 1 base and 2 bases, in that order; junction bases with no gene match: 6. This CDR3 spans 16 amino acids. Per germline, CDR1 SGHRS and CDR2 YFSETQ. CDR3 sequence reads: CASSLNSGRRQETQYF. CDR3 nucleotide sequence: TGCGCCAGCAGCTTGAACAGCGGGAGGAGACAAGAGACCCAGTACTTC.